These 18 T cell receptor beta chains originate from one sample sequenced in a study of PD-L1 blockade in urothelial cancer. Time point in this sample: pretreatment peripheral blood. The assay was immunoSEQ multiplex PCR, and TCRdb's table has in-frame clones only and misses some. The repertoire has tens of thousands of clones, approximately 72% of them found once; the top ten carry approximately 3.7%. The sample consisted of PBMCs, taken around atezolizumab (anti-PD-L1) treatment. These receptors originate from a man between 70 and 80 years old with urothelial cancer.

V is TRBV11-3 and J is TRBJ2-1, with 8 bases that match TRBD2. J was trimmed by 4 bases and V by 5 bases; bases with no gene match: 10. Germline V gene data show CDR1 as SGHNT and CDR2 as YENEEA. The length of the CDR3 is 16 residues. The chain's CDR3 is CASSPSGGERYNEQFF. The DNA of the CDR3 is TGTGCCAGCAGCCCATCGGGGGGGGAGAGGTACAATGAGCAGTTCTTC.

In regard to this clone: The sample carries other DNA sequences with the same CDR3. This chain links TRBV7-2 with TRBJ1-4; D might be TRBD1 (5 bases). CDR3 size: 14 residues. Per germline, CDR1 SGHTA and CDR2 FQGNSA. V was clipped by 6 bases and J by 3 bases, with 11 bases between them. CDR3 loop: CASSLQASNEKLFF. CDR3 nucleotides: TGTGCCAGCAGTCTACAGGCCTCTAATGAAAAACTGTTTTTT. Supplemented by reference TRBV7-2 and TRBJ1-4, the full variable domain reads GAGVSQSPSNKVTEKGKDVELRCDPISGHTALYWYRQSLGQGLEFLIYFQGNSAPDKSGLPSDRFSAERTGGSVSTLTIQRTQQEDSAVYLCASSLQASNEKLFFGSGTQLSVL.

DNA for the CDR3: TGCGCCAGCAGCCTCACCGGGACAGGGTACTACGAGCAGTACTTC. Its protein is CASSLTGTGYYEQYF. The gene calls are TRBV4-1 and TRBJ2-7, with 9 bases matching TRBD1. The CDR3 is 15 residues long. From germline, CDR1 is MGHRA and CDR2 YSYEKL. Losses at the gene ends were 4 bases for V and 3 bases for J; bases not matched to a gene: 7.

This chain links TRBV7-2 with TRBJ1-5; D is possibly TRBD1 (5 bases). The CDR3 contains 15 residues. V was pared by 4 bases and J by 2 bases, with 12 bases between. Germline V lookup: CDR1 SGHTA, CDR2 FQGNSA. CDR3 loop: CASSSSGGRNQPQHF. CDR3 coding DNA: TGTGCCAGCAGCTCCTCGGGGGGTCGCAATCAGCCCCAGCATTTT.

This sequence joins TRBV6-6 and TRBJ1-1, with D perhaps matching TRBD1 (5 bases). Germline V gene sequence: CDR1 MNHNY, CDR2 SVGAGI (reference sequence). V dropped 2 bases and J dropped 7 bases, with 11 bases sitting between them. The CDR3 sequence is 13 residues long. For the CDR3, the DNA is TGTGCCAGCAGTTACGGCCAGGGTGTTGAAGCTTTCTTT. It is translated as CASSYGQGVEAFF.

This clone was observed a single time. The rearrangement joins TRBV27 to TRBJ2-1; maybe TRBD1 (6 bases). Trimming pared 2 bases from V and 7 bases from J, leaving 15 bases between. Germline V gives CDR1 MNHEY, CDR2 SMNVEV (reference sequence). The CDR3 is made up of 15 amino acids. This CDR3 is CASSLSGTRTNEQFF. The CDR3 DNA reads TGTGCCAGCAGTTTAAGTGGGACAAGGACAAATGAGCAGTTCTTC.

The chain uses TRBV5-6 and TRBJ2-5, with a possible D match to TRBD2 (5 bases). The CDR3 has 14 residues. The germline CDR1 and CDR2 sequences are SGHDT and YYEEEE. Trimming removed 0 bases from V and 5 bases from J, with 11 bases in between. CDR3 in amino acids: CASSLGWIAETQYF. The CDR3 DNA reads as TGTGCCAGCAGCTTGGGTTGGATAGCGGAGACCCAGTACTTC. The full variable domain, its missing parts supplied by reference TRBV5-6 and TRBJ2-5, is DAGVTQSPTHLIKTRGQQVTLRCSPKSGHDTVSWYQQALGQGPQFIFQYYEEEERQRGNFPDRFSGHQFPNYSSELNVNALLLGDSALYLCASSLGWIAETQYFGPGTRLLVL.

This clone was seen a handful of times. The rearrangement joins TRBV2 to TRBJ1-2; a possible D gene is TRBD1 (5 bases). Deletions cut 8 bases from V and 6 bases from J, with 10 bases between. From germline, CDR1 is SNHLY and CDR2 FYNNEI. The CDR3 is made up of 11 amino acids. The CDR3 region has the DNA TGTGCCAGCTTTGGGACTAATGGCTACACCTTC. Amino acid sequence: CASFGTNGYTF.

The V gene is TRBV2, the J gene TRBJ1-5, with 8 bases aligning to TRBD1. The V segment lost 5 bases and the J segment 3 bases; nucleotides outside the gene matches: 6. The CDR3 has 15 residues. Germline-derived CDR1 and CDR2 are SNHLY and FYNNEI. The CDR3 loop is CASSKQGVDNQPQHF. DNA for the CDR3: TGTGCCAGCAGTAAACAGGGGGTCGACAATCAGCCCCAGCATTTT.

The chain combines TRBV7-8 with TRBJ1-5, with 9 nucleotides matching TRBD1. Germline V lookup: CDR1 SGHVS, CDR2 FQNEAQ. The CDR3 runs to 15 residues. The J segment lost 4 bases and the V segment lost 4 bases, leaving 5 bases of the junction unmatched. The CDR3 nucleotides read TGTGCCAGCAGCTCCCAGGGGACAGGGAATCAGCCCCAGCATTTT. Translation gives CASSSQGTGNQPQHF.

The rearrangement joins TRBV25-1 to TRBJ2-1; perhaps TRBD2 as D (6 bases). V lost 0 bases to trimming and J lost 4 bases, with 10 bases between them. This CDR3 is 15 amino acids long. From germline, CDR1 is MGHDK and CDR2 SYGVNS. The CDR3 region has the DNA TGTGCCAGCAGTGAATATCGGGGGAGGTACAATGAGCAGTTCTTC. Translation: CASSEYRGRYNEQFF.

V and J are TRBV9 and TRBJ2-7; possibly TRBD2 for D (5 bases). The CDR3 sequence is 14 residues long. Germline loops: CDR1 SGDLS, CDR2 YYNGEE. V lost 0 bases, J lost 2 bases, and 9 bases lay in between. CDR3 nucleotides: TGTGCCAGCAGCGTAGATGCCGGGACCTACGAGCAGTACTTC. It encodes CASSVDAGTYEQYF.

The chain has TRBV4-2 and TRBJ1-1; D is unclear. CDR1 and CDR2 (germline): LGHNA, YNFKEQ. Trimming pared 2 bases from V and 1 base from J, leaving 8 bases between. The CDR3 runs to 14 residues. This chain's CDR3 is CASSQPTRNTEAFF. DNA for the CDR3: TGTGCCAGCAGCCAACCGACTCGGAACACTGAAGCTTTCTTT.

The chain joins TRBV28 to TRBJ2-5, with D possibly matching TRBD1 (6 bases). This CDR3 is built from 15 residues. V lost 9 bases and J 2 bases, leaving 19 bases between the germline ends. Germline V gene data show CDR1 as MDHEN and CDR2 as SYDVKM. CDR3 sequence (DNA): TGTGCCAGTACTAGGGGCAGGGGCTTTCAAGAGACCCAGTACTTC. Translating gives CASTRGRGFQETQYF.

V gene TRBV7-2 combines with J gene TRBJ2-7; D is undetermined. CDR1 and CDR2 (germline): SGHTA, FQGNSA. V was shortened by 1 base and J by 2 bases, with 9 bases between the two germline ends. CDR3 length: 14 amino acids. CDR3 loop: CASSLGRLTYEQYF. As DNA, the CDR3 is TGTGCCAGCAGCTTAGGGCGGCTTACCTACGAGCAGTACTTC.

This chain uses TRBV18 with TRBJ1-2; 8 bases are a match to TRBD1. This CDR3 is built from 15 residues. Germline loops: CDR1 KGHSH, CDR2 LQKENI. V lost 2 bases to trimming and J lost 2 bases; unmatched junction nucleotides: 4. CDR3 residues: CASSPGAGGNYGYTF. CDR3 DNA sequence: TGTGCCAGCTCACCAGGTGCAGGGGGCAACTATGGCTACACCTTC.

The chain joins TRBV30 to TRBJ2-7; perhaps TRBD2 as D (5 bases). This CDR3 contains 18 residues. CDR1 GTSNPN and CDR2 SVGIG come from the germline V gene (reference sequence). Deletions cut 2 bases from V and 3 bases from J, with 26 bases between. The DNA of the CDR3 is TGTGCCTGGAGTCCGCTGGGGAGCGGAAGTTCTTCAGTCTACGAGCAGTACTTC. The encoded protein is CAWSPLGSGSSSVYEQYF.

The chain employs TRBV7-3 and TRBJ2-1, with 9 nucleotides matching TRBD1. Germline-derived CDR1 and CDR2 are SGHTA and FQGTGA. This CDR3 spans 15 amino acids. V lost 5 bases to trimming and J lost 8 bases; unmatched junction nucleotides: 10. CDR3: CASSKTGGEFYEQFF. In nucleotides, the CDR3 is TGTGCCAGCAGCAAAACAGGGGGCGAGTTCTATGAGCAGTTCTTC.